The text below deals with one TCR beta chain. This entry belongs to a study of T-cell reconstitution after alpha-beta-depleted transplantation in children. Unique molecular identifiers were used in preparing the TCRbeta library. One entry per CDR3 protein, called by TCRdb with MiXCR from the PCR reads. Seen here are 55,000 to 85,000 distinct CDR3 sequences, about 11% observed once, and the top ten hold roughly an eighth. Trimming removed 6 bases at V and 6 bases at J, with 8 bases between. CDR3 length equals 11 residues. The germline V gene encodes CDR1 LNHDA and CDR2 SQIVND (reference sequence). The starting material was PBMCs, obtained before TCRalphabeta/CD19-depleted stem cell transplant. The sequence came from a boy aged 5-17 years with acute myeloid leukemia, due to receive a stem cell transplant. V usage is TRBV19 and J usage is TRBJ1-1, with unresolved D. The CDR3 region is CASRPKAEAFF. The DNA for the CDR3 is TGTGCCAGTAGGCCGAAGGCTGAAGCTTTCTTT.